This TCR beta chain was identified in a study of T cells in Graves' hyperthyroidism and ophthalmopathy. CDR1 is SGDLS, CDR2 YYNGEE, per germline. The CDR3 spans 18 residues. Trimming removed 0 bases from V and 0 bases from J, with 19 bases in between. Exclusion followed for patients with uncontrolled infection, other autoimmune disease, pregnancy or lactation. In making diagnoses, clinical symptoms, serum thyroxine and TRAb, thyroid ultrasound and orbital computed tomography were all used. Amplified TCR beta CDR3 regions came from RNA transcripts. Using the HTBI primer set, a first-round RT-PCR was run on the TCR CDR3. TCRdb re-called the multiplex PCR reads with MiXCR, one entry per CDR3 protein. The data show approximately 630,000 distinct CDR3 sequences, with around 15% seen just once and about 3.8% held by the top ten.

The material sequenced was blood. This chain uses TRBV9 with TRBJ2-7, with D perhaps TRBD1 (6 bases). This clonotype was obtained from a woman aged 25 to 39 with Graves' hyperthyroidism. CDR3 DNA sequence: TGTGCCAGCAGCGTAGTTCCCGCAACAGGGCGAAACTCCTACGAGCAGTACTTC. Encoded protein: CASSVVPATGRNSYEQYF.